The clone carrying this T cell receptor beta chain has more than one count but fewer than ten. Its antigen is still unknown. This record comes from a study of T cell repertoires in cytomegalovirus infection. In the study overall: Public TCR beta signatures indicated both CMV infection and matching HLA type.

The J segment lost 1 base and the V segment lost 1 base, leaving 4 bases of the junction unmatched. This CDR3 is 16 amino acids long. MiXCR, applied by TCRdb to the reads, yields one record per CDR3 protein. The sample carries roughly 860,000 distinct CDR3 sequences, approximately 32% recorded once. The clonotype comes from a human donor in good health (CMV status not recorded). Some clones in this sample may be carry-over from other donors' samples. This chain uses TRBV12-3 or TRBV12-4 with TRBJ2-1, with 7 bases fitting TRBD2. Sequences were derived from cultured CD8+ T cells from PBMCs, sampled from culture after CMV antigen stimulation. The CDR3 loop is CASSLGPGGSYNEQFF. The CDR3 DNA reads TGTGCCAGCAGTTTAGGGCCCGGGGGGTCCTACAATGAGCAGTTCTTC.